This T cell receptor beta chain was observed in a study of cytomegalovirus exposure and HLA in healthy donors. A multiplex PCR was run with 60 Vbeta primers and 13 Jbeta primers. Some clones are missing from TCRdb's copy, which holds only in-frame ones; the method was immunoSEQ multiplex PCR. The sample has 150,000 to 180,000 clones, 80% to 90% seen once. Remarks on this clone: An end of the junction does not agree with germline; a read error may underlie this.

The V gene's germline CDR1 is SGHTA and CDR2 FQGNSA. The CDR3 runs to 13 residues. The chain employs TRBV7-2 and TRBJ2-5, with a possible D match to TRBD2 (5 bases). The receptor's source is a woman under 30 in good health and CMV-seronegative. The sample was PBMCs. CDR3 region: CASSSVGRGGIHF. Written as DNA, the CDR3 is TGTGCCAGCAGCTCGGTTGGTCGCGGAGGCATCCACTTC.